This record concerns one TCR beta chain sequence. Between the trimmed V and J ends, which lost 5 bases and 1 base, there was a span of 23 bases. CDR3 size: 18 residues. The germline V gene has CDR1 MGHDK and CDR2 SYGVNS. This record belongs to a study of CD8+ T cells in alopecia areata. Sequencing templates came from extracted RNA that was reverse transcribed into cDNA. TCRdb keeps only in-frame clones here, not all; method: immunoSEQ multiplex PCR. Of 150,000 to 200,000 clones in the sample, roughly 65% were seen once. V is TRBV25-1 and J is TRBJ2-5; D perhaps matches TRBD1 (6 bases). The TCR sequence derives from a human donor with alopecia areata. Sample: CD4+ T cells sorted from blood, taken at week 0. CDR3 region: CASSFPRGQTDLQETQYF. CDR3 in DNA: TGTGCCAGCAGTTTCCCCCGAGGACAGACAGATCTCCAAGAGACCCAGTACTTC.